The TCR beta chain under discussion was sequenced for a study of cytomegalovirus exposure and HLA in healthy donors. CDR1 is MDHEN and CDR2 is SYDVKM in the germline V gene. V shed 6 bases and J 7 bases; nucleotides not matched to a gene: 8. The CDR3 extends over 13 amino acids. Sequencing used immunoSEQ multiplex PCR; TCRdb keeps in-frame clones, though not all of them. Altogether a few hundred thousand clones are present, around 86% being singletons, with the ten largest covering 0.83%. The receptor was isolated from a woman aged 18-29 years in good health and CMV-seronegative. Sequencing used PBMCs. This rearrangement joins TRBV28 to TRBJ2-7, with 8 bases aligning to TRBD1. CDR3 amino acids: CASRTGALREQYF. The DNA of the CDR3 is TGTGCCAGCAGGACAGGGGCCTTACGGGAGCAGTACTTC.